This TCR beta chain was captured in a study of T-cell reconstitution after alpha-beta-depleted transplantation in children. At least ten counts were recorded for this clonotype. Preparation of the TCRbeta library was carried out with unique molecular identifiers. TCRdb used MiXCR to reprocess the PCR reads, holding one entry per CDR3 protein. The top ten clones hold roughly a quarter of a sample with a few hundred thousand distinct CDR3 sequences, 11% of them seen once. The CDR3 runs 14 residues. The trim removed 0 bases at V and 6 bases at J, leaving 2 bases unmatched. Looked up from germline, CDR1 is SGDLS and CDR2 is YYNGEE.

The clonotype was recovered from a male patient between 2 and 15 years old who had a stem cell transplant for chronic granulomatous disease, so the T cells may come from the graft donor. The sample in question was peripheral blood, obtained 180 days after TCRalphabeta/CD19-depleted stem cell transplant. The chain couples TRBV9 to TRBJ2-7; 11 positions agree with TRBD2. The DNA for the CDR3 is TGTGCCAGCAGCGTAGAAGGGACTAGCGGCGAGCAGTACTTC. It yields the protein CASSVEGTSGEQYF.